The 8 T cell receptor beta chains below come from one sample, sequenced in a study of tumor and adjacent non-tumor tissue in lung cancer. A modified ARM-PCR protocol with three rounds of nested PCR amplified TCRbeta. TCRdb called the multiplex PCR reads again in MiXCR, with one record for every CDR3 protein. The table lists roughly 200,000 distinct CDR3 sequences, approximately 74% of them singletons. RNA was extracted from bulk tissue without any cell sorting. The sequencing sample was made of lung tumor tissue. The receptors derive from a man aged 60 to 75 with non-small cell lung cancer.

The CDR3 sequence is CSVSDGLAVYNEQFF. DNA of the CDR3: TGCAGTGTTAGTGATGGACTAGCAGTCTACAATGAGCAGTTCTTC. V is TRBV20-1 and J is TRBJ2-1; 8 nucleotides agree with TRBD2. Germline V gives CDR1 DFQATT, CDR2 SNEGSKA (reference sequence). The CDR3 runs to 15 residues. V trimming: 7 bases; J trimming: 3 bases; junction bases outside the gene matches: 11.

There are many counts of this clonotype. The chain links TRBV6-5 to TRBJ2-1; TRBD2 matches at 8 bases. Germline values: CDR1 MNHEY, CDR2 SVGAGI. CDR3 size: 13 residues. V lost 8 bases, J lost 4 bases, and 4 bases stayed unmatched. This chain's CDR3 is CASRTSLYNEQFF. The CDR3 nucleotides are TGTGCCAGCCGGACTAGCCTTTACAATGAGCAGTTCTTC.

Note on this clonotype: A much larger clone differs from this one at a single base, so this may be a read error. CDR3 in amino acids: CIANLAGGYNEQFF. The CDR3 DNA follows: TGCATTGCTAACCTAGCGGGGGGCTACAATGAGCAGTTCTTC. The chain has TRBV20-1 and TRBJ2-1; 11 bases fit TRBD2. CDR1 and CDR2 from the germline V gene are DFQATT and SNEGSKA (reference sequence). The CDR3 contains 14 residues.

About this clonotype itself: Germline and junction disagree at one end, which may indicate a read error. The chain recombines TRBV6-5 with TRBJ2-2, with D unclear. CDR3 size: 16 residues. CDR1 and CDR2 (germline): MNHEY, SVGAGI. CDR3 nucleotides: TGTACCAGCAAGTTCTGGTCAACAGAGACCACCGGGGAGCTGTTTTTT. The encoded protein is CTSKFWSTETTGELFF.

This clonotype showed up just once. The V gene is TRBV20-1, the J gene TRBJ2-3; the D call may be TRBD1 or TRBD2 (5 bases each). Germline loops: CDR1 DFQATT, CDR2 SNEGSKA (reference sequence). This CDR3 has 15 amino acids. The CDR3 nucleotides read TGCACTGCAAGAGGGGCCAAGGGGAACACAGATACGCAGTATTTT. It is translated as CTARGAKGNTDTQYF.

For this clonotype: A read error is likely, as this CDR3 ends without the conserved phenylalanine or tryptophan. The chain has TRBV4-3 and TRBJ2-2; 8 bases align to TRBD1. The junction had 4 bases not matched to a gene; V was cut back by 0 bases and J by 1 base. The CDR3 has 17 residues. The V gene's germline CDR1 is LGHNA and CDR2 YSLEER. The CDR3 DNA follows: TGCGCCAGCAGCCAAGAGAGTGGGACAGGGAACACCGGGGAGCTGTTTATT. It encodes CASSQESGTGNTGELFI.

A remark on this clonotype: The junction and the germline gene differ at one end; a read error may be behind it. The chain has TRBV11-3 and TRBJ2-3, with a tentative D call TRBD1 (6 bases). The germline gives CDR1 SGHNT, CDR2 YENEEA. This CDR3 has 16 residues. CDR3 sequence (DNA): TGTGGCAGCAGCTCATTTGGGGCCAGGGGCTCAGATACGCAGTATTTT. It is translated as CGSSSFGARGSDTQYF. Looking up the rest from reference TRBV11-3 and TRBJ2-3 gives the full variable domain: EAGVVQSPRYKIIEKKQPVAFWCNPISGHNTLYWYLQNLGQGPELLIRYENEEAVDDSQLPKDRFSAERLKGVDSTLKIQPAELGDSAVYLCGSSSFGARGSDTQYFGPGTRLTVL.

For this clonotype: Compared with germline, one end of the junction differs, possibly owing to a read error. The chain links TRBV6-1 to TRBJ2-2, with a weak D call TRBD2 (5 bases). CDR1 and CDR2 (germline): MNHNS, SASEGT. This CDR3 is 14 amino acids long. Here the CDR3 reads CASTTTADTGELFF. The CDR3 DNA sequence: TGTGCCAGTACAACTACCGCCGACACCGGGGAGCTATTTTTT.